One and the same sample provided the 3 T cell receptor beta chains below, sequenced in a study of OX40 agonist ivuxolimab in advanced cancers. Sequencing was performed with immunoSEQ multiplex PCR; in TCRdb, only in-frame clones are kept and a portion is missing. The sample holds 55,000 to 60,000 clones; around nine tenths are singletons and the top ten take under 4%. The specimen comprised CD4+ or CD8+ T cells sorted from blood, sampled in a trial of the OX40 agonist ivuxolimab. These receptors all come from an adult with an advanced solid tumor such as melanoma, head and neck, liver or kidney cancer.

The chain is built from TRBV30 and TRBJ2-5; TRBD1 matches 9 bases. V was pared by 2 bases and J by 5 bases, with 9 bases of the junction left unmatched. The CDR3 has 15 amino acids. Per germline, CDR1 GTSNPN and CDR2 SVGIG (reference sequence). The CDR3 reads CAWSPGTGRSETQYF. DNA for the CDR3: TGTGCCTGGAGTCCCGGGACAGGGAGGTCGGAGACCCAGTACTTC.

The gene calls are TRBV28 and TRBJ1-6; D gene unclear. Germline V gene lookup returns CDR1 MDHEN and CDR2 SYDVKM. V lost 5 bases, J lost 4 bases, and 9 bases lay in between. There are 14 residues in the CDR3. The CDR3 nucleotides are TGTGCCAGCAGTCTAGTTAAGTATAATTCACCCCTCCACTTT. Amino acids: CASSLVKYNSPLHF.

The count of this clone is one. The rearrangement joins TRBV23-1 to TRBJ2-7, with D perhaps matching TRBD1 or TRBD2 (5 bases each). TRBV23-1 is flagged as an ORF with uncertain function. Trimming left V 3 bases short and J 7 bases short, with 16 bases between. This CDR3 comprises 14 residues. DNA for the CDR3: TGCGCCAGCAGTCATAACCCCAAATGGGGGGAGCAGTACTTC. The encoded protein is CASSHNPKWGEQYF.